This entry lists 27 T cell receptor beta chains sequenced from one sample in a study of cytomegalovirus exposure and HLA in healthy donors. PCR involved 60 Vbeta and 13 Jbeta primers. Libraries were prepared by immunoSEQ multiplex PCR; TCRdb keeps only in-frame clonotypes and omits some of them. The sample lists 82,000 or so clones; 10% were seen once. The sequenced material came from PBMCs. These receptors were obtained from a man between 60 and 75 years old in good health and CMV-seropositive.

This rearrangement joins TRBV9 to TRBJ2-5; TRBD2 agrees at 11 bases. Germline V gene lookup returns CDR1 SGDLS and CDR2 YYNGEE. The junction had 3 bases not matched to a gene; V was cut back by 0 bases and J by 2 bases. The CDR3 loop spans 16 amino acids. This chain's CDR3 is CASSVARTSGQETQYF. CDR3 nucleotide sequence: TGTGCCAGCAGCGTAGCTCGGACTAGCGGGCAAGAGACCCAGTACTTC.

The chain recombines TRBV6-6 with TRBJ1-5; possibly TRBD1 for D (6 bases). The CDR3 has 13 residues. V dropped 7 bases and J dropped 2 bases, with 9 bases sitting between them. Germline loops: CDR1 MNHNY, CDR2 SVGAGI (reference sequence). CDR3 sequence reads: CASNRQGNQPQHF. DNA for the CDR3: TGTGCCAGCAACCGACAGGGCAATCAGCCCCAGCATTTT.

The chain joins TRBV28 to TRBJ1-2; 7 bases map to TRBD1. CDR3 length: 14 residues. The V segment lost 5 bases and the J segment 8 bases; nucleotides outside the gene matches: 11. Per the germline V gene, CDR1 is MDHEN and CDR2 is SYDVKM. The CDR3 DNA reads TGTGCCAGCAGTAATCCAGGGGGTTTGCAGGGCTACACCTTC. It translates to CASSNPGGLQGYTF.

This clone turned up a few times. The chain recombines TRBV13 with TRBJ2-5; TRBD1 is a possible D gene (6 bases). The V gene lost 5 bases and the J gene lost 6 bases, with 10 bases spanning the gap. The CDR3 length is 12 residues. Germline CDR1 PRHDT, CDR2 FYEKMQ (reference sequence). This chain's CDR3 is CASSPQGQTQYF. The CDR3 bases are TGTGCCAGCAGCCCACAGGGCCAGACCCAGTACTTC.

This clone is medium-sized (0.01 to 0.1%). The rearrangement uses TRBV2 and TRBJ1-1; D gene uncertain. CDR3 size: 15 residues. V lost 6 bases to trimming and J lost 0 bases, with 14 bases between them. The V gene's germline CDR1 is SNHLY and CDR2 FYNNEI. The CDR3 sequence: CASRGLTEMNTEAFF. For the CDR3, the DNA is TGTGCCAGCAGAGGTCTAACAGAGATGAACACTGAAGCTTTCTTT.

The table lists this clone with a few counts. The chain recombines TRBV19 with TRBJ2-3; weak D call: TRBD1 (6 bases). This CDR3 has 15 amino acids. Germline values: CDR1 LNHDA, CDR2 SQIVND (reference sequence). The germline V and J ends were trimmed by 5 bases and 3 bases, with 15 bases remaining between them. CDR3 in amino acids: CASSLSGAETDTQYF. CDR3 coding DNA: TGTGCCAGTAGTTTGTCAGGGGCTGAAACAGATACGCAGTATTTT.

This chain joins TRBV6-5 and TRBJ2-7; the D gene is possibly TRBD2 (6 bases). Germline V gene sequence: CDR1 MNHEY, CDR2 SVGAGI. Trimming left V 0 bases short and J 2 bases short, with 14 bases between. The CDR3 is 16 residues long. CDR3 residues: CASSYSRDSLPYEQYF. The CDR3 bases are TGTGCCAGCAGTTACTCCAGGGACTCCCTTCCCTACGAGCAGTACTTC.

The V gene is TRBV12-5, the J gene TRBJ1-5; no reliable D call. The CDR3 is 14 residues long. Germline lookup yields CDR1 LGHNT and CDR2 FRNRAP. V was shortened by 7 bases and J by 7 bases, with 17 bases between the two germline ends. DNA for the CDR3: TGTGCTAGTGCCCCCGACGGATCGAGGCAGCCCCAGCATTTT. The encoded protein is CASAPDGSRQPQHF. The full variable domain, with the rest looked up from reference TRBV12-5 and TRBJ1-5, is DARVTQTPRHKVTEMGQEVTMRCQPILGHNTVFWYRQTMMQGLELLAYFRNRAPLDDSGMPKDRFSAEMPDATLATLKIQPSEPRDSAVYFCASAPDGSRQPQHFGDGTRLSIL.

V gene TRBV5-4 combines with J gene TRBJ2-5; 9 bases map to TRBD1. In germline, CDR1 is SGHNT, CDR2 YYREEE (reference sequence). This CDR3 has 13 residues. With V trimmed by 7 bases and J by 6 bases, 7 bases remained unmatched. The CDR3 coding sequence is TGTGCCAGCGACAGGGGGGACCTGAAGACCCAGTACTTC. This translates into CASDRGDLKTQYF.

The rearrangement links TRBV6-1 to TRBJ2-1, with D possibly TRBD1 on 6 matching bases. Looked up from germline, CDR1 is MNHNS and CDR2 is SASEGT. V gave up 2 bases and J gave up 12 bases, with 14 bases separating them. The CDR3 loop spans 13 amino acids. The CDR3 spells CASSEQGIVGQFF. CDR3 sequence (DNA): TGTGCCAGCAGTGAACAGGGGATTGTGGGGCAGTTCTTC.

The rearrangement links TRBV13 to TRBJ2-1; no clear D. V lost 3 bases and J 7 bases, leaving 10 bases between the germline ends. This CDR3 spans 13 amino acids. Germline V lookup: CDR1 PRHDT, CDR2 FYEKMQ (reference sequence). The CDR3 DNA sequence: TGTGCCAGCAGCTTCCGATCCGGGAATGAGCAGTTCTTC. Its translation: CASSFRSGNEQFF. The full variable domain, completed using reference TRBV13 and TRBJ2-1, is AAGVIQSPRHLIKEKRETATLKCYPIPRHDTVYWYQQGPGQDPQFLISFYEKMQSDKGSIPDRFSAQQFSDYHSELNMSSLELGDSALYFCASSFRSGNEQFFGPGTRLTVL.

This clone has more than one count but fewer than ten. The chain uses TRBV5-4 and TRBJ2-1; 12 bases are shared with TRBD2. Germline CDR1 reads SGHNT; CDR2 reads YYREEE (reference sequence). The CDR3 runs to 17 residues. J was trimmed by 4 bases and V by 0 bases; bases with no gene match: 5. In nucleotides, the CDR3 is TGTGCCAGCAGCTTGGCCGGACTAGCGGGAATTTACAATGAGCAGTTCTTC. Translation gives CASSLAGLAGIYNEQFF.

The chain has TRBV10-1 and TRBJ1-1, with 8 bases lining up with TRBD1. CDR3 length: 14 amino acids. With 0 bases clipped from V and 5 bases from J, the junction kept 2 bases outside the gene matches. In germline, CDR1 is WNHNN, CDR2 SYGVQD (reference sequence). This chain's CDR3 is CASSESNRGTEAFF. The CDR3 region has the DNA TGCGCCAGCAGTGAGTCGAACAGGGGGACTGAAGCTTTCTTT.

The chain uses TRBV19 and TRBJ1-1; TRBD1 aligns across 7 bases. The CDR3 covers 15 residues. Trimming removed 7 bases from V and 2 bases from J; junction bases left unmatched: 10. The germline V gene encodes CDR1 LNHDA and CDR2 SQIVND (reference sequence). CDR3 DNA: TGTGCCAGTACCGGGACAGCAAGATATAACACTGAAGCTTTCTTT. It is translated as CASTGTARYNTEAFF. Drawing the rest from reference TRBV19 and TRBJ1-1, the complete variable domain is DGGITQSPKYLFRKEGQNVTLSCEQNLNHDAMYWYRQDPGQGLRLIYYSQIVNDFQKGDIAEGYSVSREKKESFPLTVTSAQKNPTAFYLCASTGTARYNTEAFFGQGTRLTVV.

A few counts support this clone. The chain carries TRBV14 and TRBJ2-2; 8 positions agree with TRBD1. The V gene end was trimmed by 5 bases and the J gene end by 5 bases; junction bases not matched to a gene: 13. The CDR3 is 17 amino acids. The germline CDR1 and CDR2 sequences are SGHDN and FVKESK. The CDR3 coding sequence is TGTGCCAGCAGCTCGTTTCGGAGGACAGGGAAAACCGGGGAGCTGTTTTTT. Translated, it gives CASSSFRRTGKTGELFF. The variable domain in full, completed from reference TRBV14 and TRBJ2-2, reads EAGVTQFPSHSVIEKGQTVTLRCDPISGHDNLYWYRRVMGKEIKFLLHFVKESKQDESGMPNNRFLAERTGGTYSTLKVQPAELEDSGVYFCASSSFRRTGKTGELFFGEGSRLTVL.

This clone was detected only a few times. The rearrangement joins TRBV27 to TRBJ2-5; 7 bases fit TRBD1. Germline loops: CDR1 MNHEY, CDR2 SMNVEV (reference sequence). CDR3 length: 14 residues. V lost 5 bases to trimming and J lost 4 bases; unmatched junction nucleotides: 7. The CDR3, as DNA: TGTGCCAGCAGTCCCAGACAGGGTCGAGAGACCCAGTACTTC. As protein: CASSPRQGRETQYF.

The genes are TRBV6-6 and TRBJ2-1, with a possible D match to TRBD1 (5 bases). Per germline, CDR1 MNHNY and CDR2 SVGAGI (reference sequence). The V end was cut by 0 bases, the J end by 8 bases, with 11 bases between. This CDR3 region has 14 residues. CDR3 amino acids: CASSYSRGRDEQFF. The DNA for the CDR3 is TGTGCCAGCAGTTACTCTAGGGGTCGGGATGAGCAGTTCTTC.

This chain uses TRBV15 with TRBJ2-7; 14 positions match TRBD2. The CDR3 covers 18 residues. Germline loops: CDR1 LNHNV, CDR2 YYDKDF (reference sequence). The junction had 15 bases not matched to a gene; V was cut back by 4 bases and J by 7 bases. The CDR3 loop reads CATSMGGLAGVGSGEQYF. The CDR3, as DNA: TGTGCCACCAGCATGGGGGGACTAGCGGGAGTGGGTTCGGGGGAGCAGTACTTC.

This clone has only a few counts. The CDR3 spells CATSRDLGEGRNTIYF. The DNA of the CDR3 is TGTGCCACCAGCAGAGATCTTGGGGAGGGTAGAAACACCATATATTTT. V and J are TRBV15 and TRBJ1-3; D not resolved. The CDR3 is 16 amino acids. V was shortened by 0 bases and J by 5 bases, with 14 bases between the two germline ends. CDR1 is LNHNV and CDR2 is YYDKDF in the germline V gene (reference sequence).

The J gene is TRBJ1-1, the V gene TRBV28, with D hard to call. This CDR3 is 14 amino acids long. Germline CDR1 and CDR2: MDHEN and SYDVKM. V was trimmed by 6 bases and J by 0 bases, leaving 11 bases between them. CDR3 loop: CASSRRRVNTEAFF. The CDR3 region has the DNA TGTGCCAGCAGCCGCCGCCGGGTGAACACTGAAGCTTTCTTT.

The CDR3 spells CASSLSGASYGYTF. The DNA for the CDR3 is TGTGCCAGCAGCTTAAGCGGGGCTAGCTATGGCTACACCTTC. The chain is built from TRBV5-5 and TRBJ1-2, with a possible D match to TRBD1 (5 bases). Germline lookup yields CDR1 SGHKS and CDR2 YYEKEE (reference sequence). The V gene lost 2 bases and the J gene lost 4 bases, with 12 bases spanning the gap. This CDR3 has 14 residues.

The chain links TRBV30 to TRBJ1-2; 8 bases agree with TRBD1. The V gene's germline CDR1 is GTSNPN and CDR2 SVGIG (reference sequence). The CDR3 is made up of 14 amino acids. Losses at the gene ends were 5 bases for V and 4 bases for J; bases not matched to a gene: 9. CDR3 in amino acids: CAWLRDRGAYGYTF. In nucleotides, the CDR3 is TGTGCCTGGTTGCGTGACAGGGGAGCCTATGGCTACACCTTC. The variable domain in full, completed from reference TRBV30 and TRBJ1-2, reads SQTIHQWPATLVQPVGSPLSLECTVEGTSNPNLYWYRQAAGRGLQLLFYSVGIGQISSEVPQNLSASRPQDRQFILSSKKLLLSDSGFYLCAWLRDRGAYGYTFGSGTRLTVV.

This clone came up a few times. The CDR3 DNA is TGCGCCAGCAGCTTGGGTCCTAGCGGGGAAGCGAACACCGGGGAGCTGTTTTTT. Residues: CASSLGPSGEANTGELFF. The chain employs TRBV5-1 and TRBJ2-2, with 9 bases matching TRBD2. CDR3 length equals 18 residues. V dropped 0 bases and J dropped 0; count of bases not matched to a gene: 6. Germline CDR1 reads SGHRS; CDR2 reads YFSETQ.

The rearrangement uses TRBV11-2 and TRBJ1-5; tentative D call: TRBD1 (5 bases). V lost 1 base and J 4 bases, leaving 11 bases between the germline ends. Germline CDR1 is SGHAT and CDR2 is FQNNGV. There are 15 residues in the CDR3. CDR3 nucleotide sequence: TGTGCCAGCAGCTTAGGCACCCAGGGTAATCAGCCCCAGCATTTT. It yields the protein CASSLGTQGNQPQHF. The whole variable domain, filled in from reference TRBV11-2 and TRBJ1-5, reads EAGVAQSPRYKIIEKRQSVAFWCNPISGHATLYWYQQILGQGPKLLIQFQNNGVVDDSQLPKDRFSAERLKGVDSTLKIQPAKLEDSAVYLCASSLGTQGNQPQHFGDGTRLSIL.

V and J are TRBV7-8 and TRBJ2-1; 14 nucleotides line up with TRBD2. With V trimmed by 5 bases and J by 9 bases, 6 bases remained unmatched. CDR3 length: 15 residues. CDR1 is SGHVS, CDR2 FQNEAQ, per germline. The CDR3, as DNA: TGTGCCAGCAGCCGGACTAGCGGGGGGTTCCGTGAGCAGTTCTTC. Translated, it gives CASSRTSGGFREQFF.

The rearrangement joins TRBV5-1 to TRBJ1-3; possible D gene TRBD1, 6 bases. Germline CDR1 SGHRS, CDR2 YFSETQ. The CDR3 runs 16 residues. V was pared by 0 bases and J by 3 bases, with 13 bases between. The CDR3 DNA follows: TGCGCCAGCAGCTTGGGACAGGCGGAAAATGGAAACACCATATATTTT. Encoded protein: CASSLGQAENGNTIYF. Full variable domain (missing parts from reference TRBV5-1 and TRBJ1-3): KAGVTQTPRYLIKTRGQQVTLSCSPISGHRSVSWYQQTPGQGLQFLFEYFSETQRNKGNFPGRFSGRQFSNSRSEMNVSTLELGDSALYLCASSLGQAENGNTIYFGEGSWLTVV.

The table lists this clone with a few counts. The chain couples TRBV5-1 to TRBJ2-7, with 9 bases that match TRBD1. The V segment lost 0 bases and the J segment 5 bases; nucleotides outside the gene matches: 3. This CDR3 comprises 14 residues. CDR1 and CDR2 from the germline V gene are SGHRS and YFSETQ. The CDR3 region is CASSLAWTGDEQYF. The CDR3 DNA sequence: TGCGCCAGCAGCTTGGCCTGGACAGGGGACGAGCAGTACTTC.